One and the same sample provided the 3 T cell receptor beta chains below, sequenced in a study of response to subunit inactivated influenza vaccine listed by TCRdb under 2018. The library was prepared using RT-PCR. Sequencing was carried out with an Illumina HiSeq 2500. The raw public reads went through TCRdb reprocessing: fastp at Q25, MiXCR clone calling, in-frame beta chains kept. Rows with a matching CDR3 protein are joined into one entry that keeps the most common DNA and genes. Present in this sample are about 540,000 distinct CDR3 sequences, 20% to 25% of which were seen just once. Of the sample, 2.5% to 3.5% falls within the top ten clones. This same sample was also part of a study on T cells expressing NK-cell markers. As that second paper reports: 5'RACE template switching, by which a universal primer site and unique molecular identifiers were added, was used to make TCR beta cDNA libraries.

This material consisted of CD4+ T cells sorted from PBMCs, taken 12 days after vaccination. The receptors here all came from a man aged 50-59 years who received an inactivated influenza vaccine. Donor details come from another sample of the same person, matched by shared clones.

This chain uses TRBV6-6 with TRBJ1-2; the D is unclear. The CDR3 totals 13 residues. The germline CDR1 and CDR2 sequences are MNHNY and SVGAGI (reference sequence). The germline V and J ends were trimmed by 8 bases and 3 bases, with 13 bases remaining between them. The CDR3 here is CASSRGVDYGYTF. CDR3 nucleotide sequence: TGTGCCAGCTCCCGAGGTGTTGACTATGGCTACACCTTC.

This clonotype was recorded a few times. J is TRBJ2-1 and V is TRBV29-1; 10 positions match TRBD2. With 4 bases clipped from V and 9 bases from J, the junction kept 9 bases outside the gene matches. The germline gives CDR1 SQVTM, CDR2 ANQGSEA. There are 14 residues in the CDR3. The CDR3 DNA is TGCAGCGTTGGACGGACTAGCGGTATAGGTGAGCAGTTCTTC. Encoded protein: CSVGRTSGIGEQFF.

The CDR3 bases are TGTGCCAGCAGGCGACCGGGACAGGGGAACACCGGGGAGCTGTTTTTT. Its protein is CASRRPGQGNTGELFF. The chain couples TRBV7-2 to TRBJ2-2; 9 bases map to TRBD1. The CDR3 sequence is 16 residues long. Germline-derived CDR1 and CDR2 are SGHTA and FQGNSA. The V and J ends lost 6 bases and 1 base, in that order; junction bases with no gene match: 6.